This T cell receptor (beta chain) was obtained from a study of cytomegalovirus exposure and HLA in healthy donors. Comments on this clone: Its antigen is unknown.

Findings and caveats of the study: A classifier reportedly called cytomegalovirus status with high sensitivity and specificity.

Nominally healthy donors were sampled, though unrecorded immune exposures were likely. Germline CDR1 and CDR2: ENHRY and SYGVKD. The CDR3 consists of 15 residues. V lost 8 bases and J lost 1; bases outside the gene matches: 6. The PCR used 60 Vbeta and 13 Jbeta primers. Profiled with immunoSEQ multiplex PCR; TCRdb holds only in-frame clones, not every one. This sample has about 230,000 clones, with around 80% found just once. This TCR came from a boy under 18 in good health and CMV-seronegative. This rearrangement joins TRBV10-3 to TRBJ2-3; TRBD2 matches at 10 bases. What was sequenced was PBMCs. CDR3 DNA: TGTGCCATCTCTGACGGGACTAGCGGCACAGATACGCAGTATTTT. This encodes CAISDGTSGTDTQYF.